This passage covers 3 T cell receptor beta chains from one sample sequenced in a study of shared clonotypes between healthy human individuals. TCRdb keeps only in-frame clones here, not all; method: immunoSEQ multiplex PCR. This sample carries about 1.5 million clones, roughly 97% of them seen once, and the ten largest clones take about 1.2%. The material sequenced was naive CD4+ T cells sorted from blood. Regarding subset: CD45RA+ positively selected. Every receptor here comes from a young man in good health.

V gene TRBV11-2 combines with J gene TRBJ2-7, with 7 positions matching TRBD1. This CDR3 is built from 18 residues. Unmatched junction bases numbered 15, after V lost 2 bases and J lost 2 bases. From germline, CDR1 is SGHAT and CDR2 FQNNGV. CDR3 residues: CASSLKPPQGQRPYEQYF. The CDR3 nucleotides are TGTGCCAGCAGCTTAAAGCCCCCACAGGGACAGCGACCCTACGAGCAGTACTTC.

This chain uses TRBV5-4 with TRBJ2-2; D unclear. Germline V gene sequence: CDR1 SGHNT, CDR2 YYREEE (reference sequence). CDR3 length: 14 amino acids. Trimming removed 0 bases from V and 7 bases from J, with 10 bases in between. CDR3: CASSLEGVRGELFF. The CDR3 DNA sequence: TGTGCCAGCAGCTTGGAGGGTGTCCGCGGGGAGCTGTTTTTT.

V gene TRBV27 combines with J gene TRBJ1-5; 7 nucleotides match TRBD1. The CDR3 extends over 14 amino acids. V dropped 5 bases and J dropped 4; count of bases not matched to a gene: 5. The germline V gene encodes CDR1 MNHEY and CDR2 SMNVEV (reference sequence). The CDR3 DNA sequence: TGTGCCAGCAGTCCCCGACAGGGTAATCAGCCCCAGCATTTT. Its translation: CASSPRQGNQPQHF.